These 14 T cell receptor beta chains came from one sample sequenced in a study of response to subunit inactivated influenza vaccine. MiXCR, applied by TCRdb to the RT-PCR reads, yields one record per CDR3 protein. The sample includes 400,000 to 650,000 distinct CDR3 sequences, about 7.2% of them seen just once. The specimen comprised PBMCs from blood, sampled 23 to 25 months after vaccination. These receptors were taken from a man aged 50 to 69 who received an inactivated influenza vaccine.

This clonotype appeared a single time. This rearrangement joins TRBV18 to TRBJ1-3; D ambiguous. V gave up 4 bases and J gave up 4 bases, with 8 bases separating them. Germline assignment: CDR1 KGHSH and CDR2 LQKENI. CDR3 length: 13 residues. The CDR3 reads CASSQVVGNTIYF. The CDR3 nucleotides are TGTGCCAGCTCACAAGTGGTGGGAAACACCATATATTTT.

The chain uses TRBV3-1 and TRBJ2-2; D gene unclear. The CDR3 sequence is 14 residues long. V lost 0 bases and J lost 8, with 10 bases in between. Germline CDR1 LGHDT, CDR2 YNNKEL (reference sequence). In DNA form, the CDR3 reads TGTGCCAGCAGCCAAGATCTGGCCGGAGGGGAGCTGTTTTTT. Encoded protein: CASSQDLAGGELFF.

The chain couples TRBV3-1 to TRBJ2-7, with D unresolved. Germline CDR1 reads LGHDT; CDR2 reads YNNKEL (reference sequence). The V and J ends lost 0 bases and 0 bases respectively, with 6 bases between them. The CDR3 spans 14 residues. CDR3 loop: CASSQERYSYEQYF. For the CDR3, the DNA is TGTGCCAGCAGCCAAGAGCGATACTCCTACGAGCAGTACTTC.

CDR3 amino acids: CAIPILAGEDEQYF. In DNA, the CDR3 is TGCGCCATCCCAATACTAGCGGGAGAAGACGAGCAGTACTTC. The chain employs TRBV10-1 and TRBJ2-7, with 11 bases identical to TRBD2. CDR1 is WNHNN, CDR2 SYGVQD, per germline (reference sequence). V was clipped by 10 bases and J by 5 bases; unmatched bases: 10. The CDR3 runs 14 residues.

This clonotype showed up just a few times. The rearrangement links TRBV29-1 to TRBJ1-4; D is unresolved. V was trimmed by 6 bases and J by 5 bases, leaving 10 bases between them. Germline values: CDR1 SQVTM, CDR2 ANQGSEA. CDR3 length: 12 residues. CDR3 region: CSVPTENEKLFF. For the CDR3, the DNA is TGCAGCGTCCCCACGGAAAATGAAAAACTGTTTTTT.

This clonotype has only a few counts. The chain couples TRBV6-1 to TRBJ2-7; TRBD1 agrees at 7 bases. The CDR3 has 15 residues. Germline assignment: CDR1 MNHNS and CDR2 SASEGT. With V trimmed by 6 bases and J by 3 bases, 11 bases remained unmatched. The CDR3 reads CASRKTGAPGYEQYF. The CDR3 coding sequence is TGTGCCAGCAGGAAAACAGGGGCCCCAGGCTACGAGCAGTACTTC.

The rearrangement uses TRBV20-1 and TRBJ2-7; D might be TRBD1 (7 bases). V was trimmed by 1 base and J by 6 bases, leaving 25 bases between them. The CDR3 is 17 amino acids. CDR1 is DFQATT, CDR2 SNEGSKA, per germline (reference sequence). CDR3 in amino acids: CSARGTGLASPRPEQYF. DNA for the CDR3: TGCAGTGCTAGAGGGACAGGCCTAGCGTCCCCGCGGCCCGAGCAGTACTTC.

The gene calls are TRBV29-1 and TRBJ2-2, with D hard to call. CDR1 is SQVTM and CDR2 is ANQGSEA in the germline V gene. V was shortened by 5 bases and J by 4 bases, with 11 bases between the two germline ends. The CDR3 length is 13 residues. The CDR3 sequence is CSVLSGPTGELFF. The CDR3 DNA sequence: TGCAGCGTTCTGTCCGGTCCCACCGGGGAGCTGTTTTTT.

There are a few counts of this clonotype. The rearrangement links TRBV2 to TRBJ2-1; D is unresolved. Per germline, CDR1 SNHLY and CDR2 FYNNEI. V dropped 1 base and J dropped 9 bases, with 4 bases sitting between them. This CDR3 contains 11 residues. The CDR3 coding sequence is TGTGCCAGCAGTGAAGATCGTGAGCAGTTCTTC. Translated, it gives CASSEDREQFF.

In this sample, this clonotype turned up a few times. The V and J genes are TRBV10-3 and TRBJ1-1; D possibly corresponds to TRBD1 (5 bases). The length of the CDR3 is 14 residues. CDR1 and CDR2 (germline): ENHRY, SYGVKD. Trimming pared 2 bases from V and 4 bases from J, leaving 11 bases between. The CDR3: CAISELTAGTEAFF. Here the CDR3 DNA reads TGTGCCATCAGTGAGCTGACAGCGGGCACTGAAGCTTTCTTT.

This clonotype was found a few times. The J gene is TRBJ2-7, the V gene TRBV28; possible D gene TRBD1, 5 bases. The CDR3 sequence is 14 residues long. CDR1 MDHEN and CDR2 SYDVKM come from the germline V gene. Trimming left V 3 bases short and J 6 bases short, with 15 bases between. CDR3 in amino acids: CASSFGQPRTEQYF. CDR3 sequence (DNA): TGTGCCAGCAGTTTTGGACAACCTCGAACCGAGCAGTACTTC.

V and J are TRBV4-1 and TRBJ2-3; D gene ambiguous. The CDR3 spans 16 residues. The germline V gene has CDR1 MGHRA and CDR2 YSYEKL. V was pared by 0 bases and J by 0 bases, with 10 bases between. In DNA form, the CDR3 reads TGCGCCAGCAGCCAAGATGCCTATCCTAGCACAGATACGCAGTATTTT. This codes for CASSQDAYPSTDTQYF.

The chain uses TRBV7-2 and TRBJ2-3, with a weak D call TRBD2 (5 bases). This CDR3 comprises 14 residues. From germline, CDR1 is SGHTA and CDR2 FQGNSA. V was shortened by 8 bases and J by 2 bases, with 14 bases between the two germline ends. The CDR3 DNA is TGTGCCAGCCAATCCAGGACTTACACAGATACGCAGTATTTT. Its protein is CASQSRTYTDTQYF.

This clonotype has a count of ten or more. The chain recombines TRBV11-3 with TRBJ2-1; D is undetermined. The germline V and J ends were trimmed by 3 bases and 6 bases, with 12 bases remaining between them. The germline CDR1 and CDR2 sequences are SGHNT and YENEEA. This CDR3 region has 14 residues. CDR3 coding DNA: TGTGCCAGCAGCTTGGGCCCCTTGAGCAATGAGCAGTTCTTC. Translating gives CASSLGPLSNEQFF.